The 27 T cell receptor beta chains below were found in one sample sequenced in a study of shared clonotypes between healthy human individuals. Profiling relied on immunoSEQ multiplex PCR, and the TCRdb table lists in-frame clones only, not all of them. The top ten clones hold approximately 12% of a sample with about 560,000 clones, about 80% of them seen once. The sequencing input was PBMCs. Receptors originate from a woman aged 40-49 years in good health. Some clones in this sample may be carry-over from other donors' samples.

The V and J genes are TRBV7-3 and TRBJ2-5; tentative D call: TRBD2 (5 bases). Trimming removed 4 bases at V and 5 bases at J, with 17 bases between. This CDR3 region has 15 residues. The germline V gene has CDR1 SGHTA and CDR2 FQGTGA. CDR3 amino acids: CASSSGVGSRETQYF. As DNA, the CDR3 is TGTGCCAGCAGCTCCGGGGTGGGGAGCAGGGAGACCCAGTACTTC.

This clone was counted at least ten times. This sequence joins TRBV11-2 and TRBJ2-1, with a weak D call TRBD2 (6 bases). Germline V gene lookup returns CDR1 SGHAT and CDR2 FQNNGV. The CDR3 is 12 residues long. Trimming took off 5 bases at V and 9 bases at J, with 11 bases between the two ends. The CDR3 reads CASSEWGVEQFF. The CDR3 region has the DNA TGTGCCAGCAGCGAATGGGGGGTTGAGCAGTTCTTC.

As concerns this clone: The sample contains more than one DNA sequence encoding this CDR3. The J gene is TRBJ1-1, the V gene TRBV14; no clear D. Germline CDR1 is SGHDN and CDR2 is FVKESK. This CDR3 has 13 amino acids. Trimming cost V 2 bases and J 1 base, with 5 bases left between them. The DNA for the CDR3 is TGTGCCAGCAGCCAATCACGGAACACTGAAGCTTTCTTT. This sequence encodes CASSQSRNTEAFF.

The rearrangement uses TRBV18 and TRBJ2-3, with 15 nucleotides matching TRBD2. Germline V CDR1 and CDR2: KGHSH, LQKENI. The length of the CDR3 is 19 residues. J lost 2 bases, V lost 2 bases, and 8 bases had no gene match. This CDR3 is CASSPGLAGGPWDTDTQYF. The CDR3 bases are TGTGCCAGCTCACCAGGACTAGCGGGAGGGCCATGGGACACAGATACGCAGTATTTT.

This clone was picked up a small number of times. The J gene is TRBJ2-7, the V gene TRBV27; 9 nucleotides align to TRBD1. Germline V gene lookup returns CDR1 MNHEY and CDR2 SMNVEV (reference sequence). The CDR3 is 15 residues long. With 2 bases clipped from V and 6 bases from J, the junction kept 8 bases outside the gene matches. The CDR3 is CASSLAGTGKGEQYF. In DNA form, the CDR3 reads TGTGCCAGCAGTTTAGCCGGGACAGGGAAGGGCGAGCAGTACTTC.

This rearrangement joins TRBV29-1 to TRBJ2-1, with D perhaps TRBD1 or TRBD2 (5 bases each). This CDR3 spans 12 amino acids. Trimming left V 4 bases short and J 5 bases short, with 9 bases between. Per germline, CDR1 SQVTM and CDR2 ANQGSEA. Here the CDR3 reads CSVGQGDNEQFF. CDR3 DNA: TGCAGCGTTGGCCAGGGAGACAATGAGCAGTTCTTC.

This clone was recorded a few times. Written as DNA, the CDR3 is TGTGCCAGCAGCTCCCGACAGGGAATGTACCAAGAGACCCAGTACTTC. Amino acid sequence: CASSSRQGMYQETQYF. The genes are TRBV11-1 and TRBJ2-5, with 7 positions matching TRBD1. From germline, CDR1 is SGHAT and CDR2 FQDESV (reference sequence). V trimming: 4 bases; J trimming: 0 bases; junction bases outside the gene matches: 8. The CDR3 spans 16 residues.

The gene calls are TRBV28 and TRBJ1-4, with 9 bases matching TRBD1. The CDR3 extends over 14 amino acids. V lost 6 bases and J lost 8; bases outside the gene matches: 7. From germline, CDR1 is MDHEN and CDR2 SYDVKM. This CDR3 reads CASSNGTGKEKLFF. CDR3 DNA sequence: TGTGCCAGCAGCAATGGGACAGGGAAAGAAAAACTGTTTTTT.

V usage is TRBV15 and J usage is TRBJ2-7, with D perhaps assigned TRBD1 or TRBD2 (5 bases each). This CDR3 contains 14 residues. The V gene's germline CDR1 is LNHNV and CDR2 YYDKDF (reference sequence). Trimming removed 1 base from V and 2 bases from J, with 9 bases in between. In DNA, the CDR3 is TGTGCCACCAGCAGAGCGGGGCAGACCTACGAGCAGTACTTC. Its translation: CATSRAGQTYEQYF. Full variable domain (missing parts from reference TRBV15 and TRBJ2-7): DAMVIQNPRYQVTQFGKPVTLSCSQTLNHNVMYWYQQKSSQAPKLLFHYYDKDFNNEADTPDNFQSRRPNTSFCFLDIRSPGLGDTAMYLCATSRAGQTYEQYFGPGTRLTVT.

About this clone itself: A read error may produce the germline difference seen at one junction end. V usage is TRBV29-1 and J usage is TRBJ2-7; D may be TRBD2 (5 bases). The CDR3 has 11 residues. Looked up from germline, CDR1 is SQVTM and CDR2 is ANQGSEA. The CDR3 DNA follows: TGCAGCGGCGGGCAGATAAACGAGCAGTGCTTC. This codes for CSGGQINEQCF.

The CDR3 sequence: CASVGETIYEQYF. In DNA form, the CDR3 reads TGCGCCAGCGTGGGGGAAACGATCTACGAGCAGTACTTC. The rearrangement uses TRBV5-1 and TRBJ2-5, with D perhaps given as TRBD1 or TRBD2 (5 bases each). The J call may be in error: the DNA end matches TRBJ2-7 better. The CDR3 is made up of 13 amino acids. Germline V gene sequence: CDR1 SGHRS, CDR2 YFSETQ.

The chain links TRBV28 to TRBJ1-2, with 9 bases identical to TRBD1. Germline assignment: CDR1 MDHEN and CDR2 SYDVKM. The CDR3 is made up of 15 amino acids. Trimming removed 4 bases from V and 3 bases from J; junction bases left unmatched: 6. CDR3 in amino acids: CASSSHTGGHYGYTF. DNA for the CDR3: TGTGCCAGCAGTTCTCACACAGGGGGCCACTATGGCTACACCTTC.

J is TRBJ1-5 and V is TRBV28, with a weak D call TRBD1 (6 bases). This CDR3 is 14 amino acids long. Trimming shortened V by 5 bases and J by 0 bases, and 8 bases separated the two germline ends. The germline V gene has CDR1 MDHEN and CDR2 SYDVKM. The CDR3: CASSNRVSNQPQHF. The CDR3, as DNA: TGTGCCAGCAGTAACAGGGTTAGCAATCAGCCCCAGCATTTT.

This clone showed up just once. The rearrangement joins TRBV5-1 to TRBJ2-5, with 11 bases aligning to TRBD2. Trimming cost V 5 bases and J 2 bases; bases outside gene matches: 11. Germline CDR1 and CDR2: SGHRS and YFSETQ. This CDR3 is 17 amino acids long. The CDR3: CASSSTQGLAEQETQYF. The CDR3 bases are TGCGCCAGCAGTTCGACCCAGGGACTAGCGGAACAAGAGACCCAGTACTTC.

Of note for this clone: The junction differs from germline at one of its ends, possibly a read error. The J gene is TRBJ1-4, the V gene TRBV5-4, with TRBD1 matching 10 bases. Germline lookup yields CDR1 SGHNT and CDR2 YYREEE (reference sequence). The CDR3 has 16 residues. The CDR3 protein is CASSQDLGTGAEKLFF. The CDR3 region has the DNA TGCGCCAGCAGCCAAGATCTTGGGACAGGGGCCGAAAAACTGTTTTTT.

This clone was seen only a few times. This chain uses TRBV19 with TRBJ1-2, with 7 bases matching TRBD1. The trim removed 5 bases at V and 7 bases at J, leaving 4 bases unmatched. The CDR3 spans 12 residues. Germline V lookup: CDR1 LNHDA, CDR2 SQIVND (reference sequence). CDR3 amino acids: CASSPRGTGYTF. The CDR3 region has the DNA TGTGCCAGTAGTCCCAGGGGGACTGGCTACACCTTC.

The J gene is TRBJ2-7, the V gene TRBV5-6; 8 bases fit TRBD2. The germline CDR1 and CDR2 sequences are SGHDT and YYEEEE. Trimming cost V 1 base and J 2 bases; bases outside gene matches: 5. CDR3 length equals 15 residues. This CDR3 reads CASSLYSAGAYEQYF. The CDR3 region has the DNA TGTGCCAGCAGCTTGTATTCAGCGGGGGCCTACGAGCAGTACTTC.

This chain links TRBV5-4 with TRBJ2-4; TRBD2 agrees at 7 bases. The junction had 0 bases not matched to a gene; V was cut back by 2 bases and J by 4 bases. Germline V gene data show CDR1 as SGHNT and CDR2 as YYREEE (reference sequence). The length of the CDR3 is 13 residues. The CDR3 nucleotides read TGTGCCAGCAGCTTAGCGGGAAAAAACATTCAGTACTTC. This encodes CASSLAGKNIQYF.

DNA of the CDR3: TGTGCCAGCAGGAGGGACAGCATGAACACTGAAGCTTTCTTT. Translating it yields CASRRDSMNTEAFF. The chain couples TRBV6-4 to TRBJ1-1; 7 bases fit TRBD1. This CDR3 is built from 14 residues. Germline values: CDR1 MRHNA, CDR2 SNTAGT. J was trimmed by 0 bases and V by 6 bases; bases with no gene match: 4.

This clone was seen more than once but under ten times. This chain links TRBV19 with TRBJ2-5, with 11 bases aligning to TRBD2. The CDR3 runs to 18 residues. CDR1 is LNHDA, CDR2 SQIVND, per germline (reference sequence). J gave up 6 bases and V 8 bases, and 20 bases lay outside the gene matches. The CDR3: CASSNRGLAGGRKKTQYF. DNA of the CDR3: TGTGCCAGTTCTAACAGGGGGCTAGCGGGAGGAAGGAAGAAGACCCAGTACTTC.

The rearrangement joins TRBV9 to TRBJ2-7, with TRBD2 as a possible D gene (5 bases). CDR1 and CDR2 (germline): SGDLS, YYNGEE. Trimming took 0 bases from V and 1 from J, leaving 8 bases between them. The CDR3 is 14 residues long. The CDR3 region has the DNA TGTGCCAGCAGCGTAGTTCCGGGATCCTACGAGCAGTACTTC. It yields the protein CASSVVPGSYEQYF.

This chain connects TRBV7-2 to TRBJ1-1, with D possibly TRBD1 on 5 matching bases. The V end was cut by 0 bases, the J end by 7 bases, with 9 bases between. CDR1 is SGHTA and CDR2 is FQGNSA in the germline V gene. This CDR3 is built from 13 residues. This chain's CDR3 is CASSLAGGIEAFF. The CDR3 region has the DNA TGTGCCAGCAGCTTAGCCGGGGGGATTGAAGCTTTCTTT.

In its sample, this clone was seen once. CDR3 amino acids: CASRPGQGARELETQYF. The CDR3 DNA reads TGTGCCAGTAGGCCGGGACAGGGGGCCCGTGAGTTAGAGACCCAGTACTTC. The chain carries TRBV19 and TRBJ2-5; 12 bases match TRBD1. The CDR3 runs 17 residues. After removal of 6 bases from V and 4 bases from J, the junction contained 12 bases not matched to a gene. CDR1 is LNHDA and CDR2 is SQIVND in the germline V gene (reference sequence). Full variable domain (remainder filled in from reference TRBV19 and TRBJ2-5): DGGITQSPKYLFRKEGQNVTLSCEQNLNHDAMYWYRQDPGQGLRLIYYSQIVNDFQKGDIAEGYSVSREKKESFPLTVTSAQKNPTAFYLCASRPGQGARELETQYFGPGTRLLVL.

The chain joins TRBV27 to TRBJ2-1, with TRBD1 matching over 7 bases. The CDR3 length is 14 residues. After removal of 8 bases from V and 7 bases from J, the junction contained 11 bases not matched to a gene. The germline CDR1 and CDR2 sequences are MNHEY and SMNVEV (reference sequence). The CDR3 bases are TGTGCCAGCGGCGACAGGGTTCAGGTAAATGAGCAGTTCTTC. It is translated as CASGDRVQVNEQFF.

This rearrangement joins TRBV28 to TRBJ2-7, with TRBD1 matching over 10 bases. Trimming took 3 bases from V and 5 from J; bases not matched to a gene: 13. The CDR3 extends over 17 amino acids. Germline CDR1 is MDHEN and CDR2 is SYDVKM. In nucleotides, the CDR3 is TGTGCCAGCAGTTTCGCGATATGGGACAGGGGAGGTAACGAGCAGTACTTC. This gives the protein CASSFAIWDRGGNEQYF.

This chain uses TRBV7-9 with TRBJ2-1, with D perhaps assigned TRBD1 or TRBD2 (5 bases each). V lost 5 bases to trimming and J lost 8 bases, with 19 bases between them. The CDR3 sequence is 15 residues long. Germline-derived CDR1 and CDR2 are SEHNR and FQNEAQ (reference sequence). The CDR3 DNA reads as TGTGCCAGCAGCCAACAGATGGGACGGAGTTATGAGCAGTTCTTC. Translation: CASSQQMGRSYEQFF. Full variable domain (remainder filled in from reference TRBV7-9 and TRBJ2-1): DTGVSQNPRHKITKRGQNVTFRCDPISEHNRLYWYRQTLGQGPEFLTYFQNEAQLEKSRLLSDRFSAERPKGSFSTLEIQRTEQGDSAMYLCASSQQMGRSYEQFFGPGTRLTVL.

CDR3: CASSEAEDEAFF. The CDR3 nucleotides are TGTGCCAGCAGTGAGGCCGAGGATGAAGCTTTCTTT. This rearrangement joins TRBV2 to TRBJ1-1; D remains unclear. Germline V gene data show CDR1 as SNHLY and CDR2 as FYNNEI. Trimming pared 3 bases from V and 7 bases from J, leaving 9 bases between. The CDR3 contains 12 residues.